This TCR beta chain is from a study of human T cells and chemical hapten exposure. Study as a whole: Per-sample TCR yields varied mainly from small pooled library volume differences.

This clonotype was counted between two and nine times. The target antigen is unknown. This CDR3 region has 16 residues. V lost 2 bases to trimming and J lost 6 bases, with 20 bases between them. The germline CDR1 and CDR2 sequences are SGHDT and YYEEEE. Study results and caveats: TCRs exceeding a frequency of 1 in 1000 stayed unchanged under DPC sensitization.

Time point specified: healthy volunteer bleed at 2 weeks. Total RNA was extracted from unfractionated whole blood. It was the library that attached unique molecular identifiers to individual cDNA molecules. Per the original data handling: TCRs per sample had a median of around 96,000 and ranged from about 23,224 to 700,000. TCRdb reprocessed the RACE reads with MiXCR, giving one entry per CDR3 protein. None of the V and J calls come from the authors' own analysis; TCRdb made them. The sample lists around 130,000 distinct CDR3 sequences, about 9% occurring once. Sequenced input: whole blood. This chain links TRBV5-6 with TRBJ1-2; a possible D gene is TRBD1 (6 bases). This receptor was identified in a male donor in good health. Some clones in this sample may be carry-over from other donors' samples. The CDR3: CASSFVSREGGHGYTF. CDR3 bases: TGTGCCAGCAGCTTTGTTTCCCGGGAGGGGGGCCATGGCTACACCTTC.